These 23 T cell receptor beta chains came from one sample sequenced in a study of low-dose radiotherapy and immunotherapy resistance in tumors. TCR amplification used 15 to 20 PCR cycles, a constant-region primer and a V-primer adapter. TCRdb itself ran the reads through MiXCR, one entry per CDR3 protein. This sample has about 50,000 distinct CDR3 sequences, with over 9.5% found just once. Time point: before trial treatment. This specimen consisted of PBMCs, obtained before treatment. The receptors originated from a female donor with ovarian cancer.

Many counts were recorded for this clonotype. The rearrangement links TRBV19 to TRBJ2-3; 10 nucleotides line up with TRBD2. The CDR3 is 18 amino acids. Trimming cost V 6 bases and J 0 bases; bases outside gene matches: 12. Germline lookup yields CDR1 LNHDA and CDR2 SQIVND (reference sequence). This CDR3 is CASSRIAGGSASTDTQYF. Written as DNA, the CDR3 is TGTGCCAGTAGCAGAATAGCGGGGGGATCGGCTAGCACAGATACGCAGTATTTT.

This clonotype was observed at least ten times. This rearrangement joins TRBV4-1 to TRBJ2-1; unclear D gene. CDR3 length: 14 amino acids. V was trimmed by 4 bases and J by 0 bases, leaving 7 bases between them. CDR1 and CDR2 (germline): MGHRA, YSYEKL. CDR3 DNA sequence: TGCGCCAGCAGCCCCCGTACCTCCTACAATGAGCAGTTCTTC. It is translated as CASSPRTSYNEQFF.

This clonotype appeared many times. V and J are TRBV5-6 and TRBJ1-5; no definite D call. CDR1 and CDR2 from the germline V gene are SGHDT and YYEEEE. The V and J ends lost 4 bases and 0 bases respectively, with 11 bases between them. The CDR3 sequence is 15 residues long. The CDR3 sequence is CASSLGRYSNQPQHF. Here the CDR3 DNA reads TGTGCCAGCAGCCTGGGTCGTTATAGCAATCAGCCCCAGCATTTT.

This clonotype was recorded many times. The DNA is omitted, as the CDR3 cannot be located on it reliably, and the CDR3 follows TCRdb's listing. The rearrangement uses TRBV7-3 and TRBJ2-2; the D call of TRBD2 is as the table states it, not checked on the DNA. 18 amino acids form the CDR3, both terminal residues included. In germline, CDR1 is SGHTA, CDR2 FQGTGA. CDR3 amino acids: CASSPGRGPLRTPGSCFF.

The genes are TRBV14 and TRBJ2-2; 7 bases align to TRBD2. The J segment lost 5 bases and the V segment lost 4 bases, leaving 10 bases of the junction unmatched. This CDR3 is 16 amino acids long. Germline V CDR1 and CDR2: SGHDN, FVKESK. The CDR3 nucleotides are TGTGCCAGCAGCCCCCTCCCCGGGGGGTGGACCGGGGAGCTGTTTTTT. Amino acid sequence: CASSPLPGGWTGELFF.

This clonotype was detected many times. The J gene is TRBJ1-2, the V gene TRBV5-1, with 9 bases that match TRBD1. The CDR3 sequence is 16 residues long. Germline CDR1 SGHRS, CDR2 YFSETQ. Trimming at V came to 0 bases and at J to 9 bases, leaving 12 bases not matched to a gene. CDR3 bases: TGCGCCAGCAGCTTGGGATACTCCGGGACAGGGCAAAGCTACACCTTC. Encoded protein: CASSLGYSGTGQSYTF.

This clonotype has a count of ten or more. The CDR3 loop reads CASRTSGSPGELFF. CDR3 DNA: TGTGCCAGCAGAACTAGCGGGAGCCCCGGGGAGCTGTTTTTT. The gene calls are TRBV6-2 or TRBV6-3 and TRBJ2-2; 11 bases are a match to TRBD2. The CDR3 has 14 residues. Losses at the gene ends were 6 bases for V and 6 bases for J; bases not matched to a gene: 3. CDR1 is MNHEY, CDR2 SVGEGT, per germline.

This clonotype was observed at least ten times. The V gene is TRBV18, the J gene TRBJ2-1; perhaps TRBD2 as D (6 bases). Trimming shortened V by 3 bases and J by 3 bases, and 9 bases separated the two germline ends. The CDR3 has 14 residues. The germline CDR1 and CDR2 sequences are KGHSH and LQKENI. The CDR3 nucleotides are TGTGCCAGCTCACCGAGGAGGGACTACAATGAGCAGTTCTTC. Translating gives CASSPRRDYNEQFF.

This clonotype showed up many times. The chain recombines TRBV11-2 with TRBJ1-1; D might be TRBD1 (6 bases). The CDR3 is made up of 15 amino acids. V lost 3 bases, J lost 0 bases, and 11 bases lay in between. Per the germline V gene, CDR1 is SGHAT and CDR2 is FQNNGV. CDR3 region: CASSFAGALNTEAFF. CDR3 sequence (DNA): TGTGCCAGCAGCTTCGCAGGGGCCTTGAACACTGAAGCTTTCTTT.

This clonotype was counted many times. This rearrangement joins TRBV5-1 to TRBJ2-1; TRBD1 aligns across 9 bases. Germline-derived CDR1 and CDR2 are SGHRS and YFSETQ. The CDR3 covers 16 residues. V lost 3 bases, J lost 0 bases, and 4 bases stayed unmatched. CDR3 loop: CASSSGQGSSYNEQFF. CDR3 DNA sequence: TGCGCCAGCAGCTCAGGACAGGGGAGCTCCTACAATGAGCAGTTCTTC.

This clonotype showed up many times. The rearrangement links TRBV7-9 to TRBJ2-1; D gene uncertain. CDR1 is SEHNR and CDR2 is FQNEAQ in the germline V gene (reference sequence). This CDR3 has 14 amino acids. V was trimmed by 5 bases and J by 5 bases, leaving 13 bases between them. Here the CDR3 DNA reads TGTGCCAGCAGCCACCCTTTCGAGAACAATGAGCAGTTCTTC. The encoded protein is CASSHPFENNEQFF. The full variable domain, its missing parts supplied by reference TRBV7-9 and TRBJ2-1, is DTGVSQNPRHKITKRGQNVTFRCDPISEHNRLYWYRQTLGQGPEFLTYFQNEAQLEKSRLLSDRFSAERPKGSFSTLEIQRTEQGDSAMYLCASSHPFENNEQFFGPGTRLTVL.

This clonotype was counted ten times or more. This sequence joins TRBV5-1 and TRBJ2-5; 8 positions match TRBD2. The V gene's germline CDR1 is SGHRS and CDR2 YFSETQ. CDR3 size: 17 residues. Germline trimming cut 0 bases from V and 1 base from J; bases unmatched to any gene: 8. CDR3 in amino acids: CASSLAGGANFQETQYF. In DNA form, the CDR3 reads TGCGCCAGCAGCTTGGCCGGGGGGGCTAACTTCCAAGAGACCCAGTACTTC.

This clonotype has at least ten counts. The chain joins TRBV10-1 to TRBJ2-3; TRBD1 agrees at 8 bases. Germline V gene lookup returns CDR1 WNHNN and CDR2 SYGVQD (reference sequence). CDR3 length equals 17 residues. With V trimmed by 7 bases and J by 1 base, 13 bases remained unmatched. In DNA form, the CDR3 reads TGCGCCAGCAAACCTTCAACCGGGACAGGAGGCACAGATACGCAGTATTTT. Its translation is CASKPSTGTGGTDTQYF.

This clonotype was counted many times. CDR3 residues: CSVQGLGETQYF. CDR3 nucleotide sequence: TGCAGCGTTCAAGGGTTGGGAGAGACCCAGTACTTC. The V gene is TRBV29-1, the J gene TRBJ2-5; no definite D call. Deletions cut 5 bases from V and 4 bases from J, with 11 bases between. CDR3 length equals 12 residues. CDR1 and CDR2 from the germline V gene are SQVTM and ANQGSEA. Looking up the rest from reference TRBV29-1 and TRBJ2-5 gives the full variable domain: SAVISQKPSRDICQRGTSLTIQCQVDSQVTMMFWYRQQPGQSLTLIATANQGSEATYESGFVIDKFPISRPNLTFSTLTVSNMSPEDSSIYLCSVQGLGETQYFGPGTRLLVL.

This clonotype was seen ten or more times. The chain joins TRBV28 to TRBJ1-1; D gene ambiguous. Germline V gene data show CDR1 as MDHEN and CDR2 as SYDVKM. There are 13 residues in the CDR3. Deletions cut 5 bases from V and 11 bases from J, with 18 bases between. The CDR3 here is CASSRNRPDGAFF. CDR3 bases: TGTGCCAGCAGTAGAAATCGACCCGATGGGGCTTTCTTT.

This chain connects TRBV5-1 to TRBJ2-1; possibly TRBD2 for D (5 bases). Per the germline V gene, CDR1 is SGHRS and CDR2 is YFSETQ. Between the trimmed V and J ends, which lost 4 bases and 4 bases, there was a span of 15 bases. This CDR3 has 15 residues. CDR3 DNA: TGCGCCAGCAGCAACCCGGGGAACCTTTACAATGAGCAGTTCTTC. It yields the protein CASSNPGNLYNEQFF.

This clonotype was seen ten or more times. The chain uses TRBV12-3 or TRBV12-4 and TRBJ2-7, with 7 bases fitting TRBD1. This CDR3 is built from 13 residues. V gave up 5 bases and J gave up 4 bases; unmatched junction bases: 5. The CDR3 bases are TGTGCCAGCAGTGCCCGACAGGGATACGAGCAGTACTTC. It is translated as CASSARQGYEQYF.

This clonotype occurred a few times. The V call is TRBV12-3 or TRBV12-4, the J call TRBJ2-3; 14 nucleotides match TRBD2. The CDR3 runs 20 residues. After removal of 5 bases from V and 5 bases from J, the junction contained 18 bases not matched to a gene. The CDR3, as DNA: TGTGCCAGCAGTGTTAGCCTCGGGACTAGCGGGGGTCAAACCGGAGATACGCAGTATTTT. It codes for CASSVSLGTSGGQTGDTQYF.

The sample holds a few counts of this clonotype. V and J are TRBV7-9 and TRBJ1-2, with TRBD1 matching over 9 bases. This CDR3 spans 13 amino acids. CDR1 SEHNR and CDR2 FQNEAQ come from the germline V gene (reference sequence). With 5 bases clipped from V and 4 bases from J, the junction kept 2 bases outside the gene matches. The CDR3 loop is CASSVQGAYGYTF. CDR3 in DNA: TGTGCCAGCAGCGTACAGGGGGCCTATGGCTACACCTTC.

The chain is built from TRBV9 and TRBJ2-5, with TRBD1 matching 7 bases. The CDR3 contains 16 residues. CDR1 is SGDLS and CDR2 is YYNGEE in the germline V gene. The ends lost 0 bases at V and 0 bases at J; junction bases unmatched: 5. CDR3 amino acids: CASSVEGAPHQETQYF. As DNA, the CDR3 is TGTGCCAGCAGCGTAGAGGGGGCACCTCACCAAGAGACCCAGTACTTC.

This clonotype was recorded at least ten times. V and J are TRBV27 and TRBJ1-6, with D perhaps TRBD1 (6 bases). V lost 3 bases, J lost 7 bases, and 10 bases lay in between. Germline loops: CDR1 MNHEY, CDR2 SMNVEV (reference sequence). The CDR3 consists of 14 residues. The CDR3 DNA is TGTGCCAGCAGTTTTGGGGGGGCGAATTCACCCCTCCACTTT. It is translated as CASSFGGANSPLHF.

In its sample, this clonotype is medium-sized. This rearrangement joins TRBV10-2 to TRBJ2-1; no clear D gene. V lost 2 bases and J lost 9, with 8 bases in between. From germline, CDR1 is WSHSY and CDR2 SAAADI. This CDR3 has 12 amino acids. The CDR3 spells CASSERVAEQFF. As DNA, the CDR3 is TGCGCCAGCAGTGAGAGGGTAGCTGAGCAGTTCTTC.

This clonotype was seen ten or more times. The gene calls are TRBV12-3 or TRBV12-4 and TRBJ2-1; TRBD1 or TRBD2 may be the D gene (5 bases each). This CDR3 has 13 amino acids. The V end lost 8 bases, the J end lost 8 bases, and 16 bases lay between the germline ends. CDR3: CASAHGGRDEQFF. CDR3 DNA sequence: TGTGCCAGCGCCCATGGGGGAAGGGATGAGCAGTTCTTC.